This TCR beta chain originates from a study of blood T cell repertoires in COVID-19. This clone was picked up a small number of times. In the original workflow: Amplification from reference gene primers served as the basis for estimated nucleated cell counts. Method: immunoSEQ multiplex PCR; TCRdb's copy keeps in-frame clones and lacks some. Clone size and V and J calls were adopted from that table, with D and trimming inferred from the DNA. Of 200,000 to 250,000 clones in the sample, less than 90% were seen once. The TCR sequence derives from a woman aged 45-59 years in a cohort exposed to, infected with or recovered from COVID-19 (not recorded which). Material for sequencing was PBMCs or T cells enriched from blood (not recorded which).

CDR3 loop: CAISEGTGQGGYTF. CDR3 in DNA: TGTGCCATCAGTGAGGGGACAGGCCAAGGCGGCTACACCTTC. The chain recombines TRBV10-3 with TRBJ1-2; TRBD1 aligns across 8 bases. The V gene end was trimmed by 2 bases and the J gene end by 8 bases; junction bases not matched to a gene: 7. This CDR3 has 14 residues. CDR1 and CDR2 (germline): ENHRY, SYGVKD.